One and the same sample provided the 10 T cell receptor beta chains below, sequenced in a study of blood T cell repertoires in COVID-19. Data came from immunoSEQ multiplex PCR; TCRdb stores just in-frame clones and leaves some out. The data show over 110,000 clones, with around 82% seen just once and about 4% held by the top ten. Sequencing used PBMCs or T cells enriched from blood (not recorded which). The receptors stem from a man in his fifties in a cohort exposed to, infected with or recovered from COVID-19 (not recorded which).

The chain recombines TRBV5-1 with TRBJ1-1; no reliable D call. The CDR3 loop spans 13 amino acids. Deletions cut 0 bases from V and 5 bases from J, with 8 bases between. In germline, CDR1 is SGHRS, CDR2 YFSETQ. The CDR3 reads CASSLGPQTEAFF. The CDR3 DNA follows: TGCGCCAGCAGCTTGGGGCCGCAAACTGAAGCTTTCTTT.

This chain links TRBV19 with TRBJ1-5; D is uncertain. The CDR3 contains 14 residues. V was clipped by 2 bases and J by 3 bases, with 8 bases between them. Germline-derived CDR1 and CDR2 are LNHDA and SQIVND (reference sequence). CDR3 nucleotides: TGTGCCAGTAGTATATCTGCGCTCAATCAGCCCCAGCATTTT. It yields the protein CASSISALNQPQHF.

The gene calls are TRBV11-2 and TRBJ2-3, with TRBD2 identical over 9 bases. The CDR3 spans 16 residues. Germline V lookup: CDR1 SGHAT, CDR2 FQNNGV. Trimming took 1 base from V and 3 from J; bases not matched to a gene: 5. The CDR3 DNA reads TGTGCCAGCAGCTTAGGGATCGGACTAGCGACAGATACGCAGTATTTT. This codes for CASSLGIGLATDTQYF.

V gene TRBV5-1 combines with J gene TRBJ1-3, with 7 bases lining up with TRBD1. CDR1 and CDR2 from the germline V gene are SGHRS and YFSETQ. The V segment lost 4 bases and the J segment 2 bases; nucleotides outside the gene matches: 3. This CDR3 contains 14 residues. DNA for the CDR3: TGCGCCAGCAGCCTGACAGGGACTGGAAACACCATATATTTT. It specifies CASSLTGTGNTIYF.

The rearrangement uses TRBV7-2 and TRBJ1-6; D is perhaps TRBD1 (6 bases). V lost 3 bases, J lost 5 bases, and 8 bases lay in between. This CDR3 is 14 amino acids long. Germline V gene sequence: CDR1 SGHTA, CDR2 FQGNSA. Here the CDR3 DNA reads TGTGCCAGCAGCTTCGGGACAAATAATTCACCCCTCCACTTT. Translation: CASSFGTNNSPLHF.

J is TRBJ2-5 and V is TRBV2; TRBD2 agrees at 10 bases. Trimming cost V 4 bases and J 2 bases; bases outside gene matches: 4. The CDR3 consists of 15 residues. Germline V CDR1 and CDR2: SNHLY, FYNNEI. CDR3 nucleotides: TGTGCCAGCAGTGGACTAGCGGGCTCTCAAGAGACCCAGTACTTC. As protein: CASSGLAGSQETQYF.

The table lists this clone with a few counts. J is TRBJ1-3 and V is TRBV29-1; no reliable D call. The CDR3 spans 11 residues. Trimming removed 3 bases from V and 4 bases from J, with 4 bases in between. CDR1 and CDR2 from the germline V gene are SQVTM and ANQGSEA. The chain's CDR3 is CSVDGGNTIYF. The CDR3 DNA sequence: TGCAGCGTTGACGGGGGAAACACCATATATTTT.

This clone was observed once. This sequence joins TRBV29-1 and TRBJ2-7; the D is unclear. Per the germline V gene, CDR1 is SQVTM and CDR2 is ANQGSEA. Trimming stripped 6 bases from V and 1 base from J, with 13 bases between. The CDR3 extends over 13 amino acids. CDR3 region: CSVRGRSSYEQYF. CDR3 nucleotides: TGCAGCGTCCGAGGCAGAAGTTCCTACGAGCAGTACTTC.

This chain joins TRBV3-1 (or the pseudogene TRBV3-2) and TRBJ2-3, with 8 bases identical to TRBD2. This CDR3 comprises 17 residues. J lost 5 bases, V lost 4 bases, and 14 bases had no gene match. The germline CDR1 and CDR2 sequences are LGHDT and YNNKEL (reference sequence). CDR3 sequence reads: CASSPPRGGNKRDTQYF. DNA for the CDR3: TGTGCCAGCAGCCCCCCCCGGGGGGGCAATAAAAGAGATACGCAGTATTTT.

V usage is TRBV2 and J usage is TRBJ2-2; perhaps TRBD1 as D (6 bases). Germline-derived CDR1 and CDR2 are SNHLY and FYNNEI. The germline V and J ends were trimmed by 8 bases and 6 bases, with 16 bases remaining between them. The CDR3 length is 14 residues. In nucleotides, the CDR3 is TGTGCCAGCGTTTTTCAGGGGATGTCCGGGGAGCTGTTTTTT. Translated, it gives CASVFQGMSGELFF. Combining the CDR3 with reference TRBV2 and TRBJ2-2 gives the whole variable domain EPEVTQTPSHQVTQMGQEVILRCVPISNHLYFYWYRQILGQKVEFLVSFYNNEISEKSEIFDDQFSVERPDGSNFTLKIRSTKLEDSAMYFCASVFQGMSGELFFGEGSRLTVL.